The rows below give T cell receptor beta chains drawn from one sample of a study of identical twins. A single record per CDR3 protein comes from TCRdb applying MiXCR to the 5' RACE reads. The top ten hold about 0.25% of the sample, which has 1.5 million to 2 million distinct CDR3 sequences, about 32% seen once. The specimen sequenced was cord blood. The receptors come from a newborn girl in good health. CDR3s leave out the opening cysteine and the closing phenylalanine or tryptophan.

length	V	CDR3
12	TRBV11-2	ASSPTQGTDTQY
12	TRBV20-1	SARGTIYTDTQY
13	TRBV10-2	ASSESSGGNQPQH
17	TRBV4-1	ASSQDPPGGDSGANVLT
12	TRBV6-1	ASSESHGRYGYT
10	TRBV5-1	ASSVTGGERY
16	TRBV6-4	ASSDGNSDYQSTDTQY
14	TRBV7-2	ASSPRWLAANNEQY
11	TRBV30	AWMTGADYGYT
15	TRBV6-6	ASSTGLAGRIGNEQF
14	TRBV14	ASSPLNRGPATEAF
13	TRBV20-1	SARDLAGAGDTQY
12	TRBV20-1	SAGSGQTNTEAF
11	TRBV10-2	ASSEYLTYEQY
13	TRBV28	ASSFLSGRSYEQY
11	TRBV9	ASSVWDLDTQY
14	TRBV2	ASSEYGTGVNEKLF
9	TRBV24-1	ATSDREMYT
12	TRBV5-1	ASSLGHGNYGYT
11	TRBV10-3	AISTSLQETQY
12	TRBV5-1	ASSLREGAEKLF
11	TRBV6-1	ASSPLATAEQY
13	TRBV5-1	ASSLNGGIYNEQF
13	TRBV5-1	ASSSWTGLADEQY
10	TRBV5-6	AGSLDRDEQY
15	TRBV15	ATSRDYRTATNQPQH
14	TRBV14	ASSLDRLWGTDTQY
16	TRBV4-1	ASSAWVVAGDFYNEQF
14	TRBV27	ASSSRLAGRTDTQY